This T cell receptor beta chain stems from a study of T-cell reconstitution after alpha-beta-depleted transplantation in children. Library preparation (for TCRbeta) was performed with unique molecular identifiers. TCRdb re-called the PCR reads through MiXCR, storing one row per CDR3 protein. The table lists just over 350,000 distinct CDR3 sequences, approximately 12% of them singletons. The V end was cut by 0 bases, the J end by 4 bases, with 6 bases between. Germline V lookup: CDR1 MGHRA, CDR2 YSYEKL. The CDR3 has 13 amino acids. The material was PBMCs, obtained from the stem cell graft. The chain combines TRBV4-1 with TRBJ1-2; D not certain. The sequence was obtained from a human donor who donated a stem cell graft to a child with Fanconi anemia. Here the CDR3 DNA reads TGCGCCAGCAGCCAAGAGGGGTCCTATGGCTACACCTTC. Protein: CASSQEGSYGYTF.